The clone carrying this T cell receptor (beta chain) was seen more than once but under ten times. Its antigen is unidentified. Multiplex touch-down PCR with TRB-A/B primers amplified rearranged V-D-J TRB sequences. TCRdb analysed the multiplex PCR reads with MiXCR anew, one entry per CDR3 protein. The sample lists 19,000 or so distinct CDR3 sequences, roughly 37% occurring once. These data originate in a study of T cell repertoires in aging, cancer and after chemotherapy. Study-level results: Untreated cancer patients had significantly lower blood TCR diversity than age-matched healthy donors. In each cancer cohort, median generation probability increased across chemotherapy, suggesting thymic output rebounded. Immunological memory after chemotherapy cannot be judged from the repertoire data.

V gave up 8 bases and J gave up 3 bases, with 17 bases separating them. CDR1 is GTSNPN, CDR2 SVGIG, per germline (reference sequence). This CDR3 is built from 13 residues. Amplification of TCR beta used genomic DNA extracted from peripheral blood. The TCR originated in a human donor with a solid tumor. Material: blood. This chain connects TRBV30 to TRBJ2-7, with TRBD1 as a possible D gene (5 bases). CDR3 sequence: CAGSGDSYYEQYF. CDR3 nucleotide sequence: TGTGCCGGGTCTGGCGACAGCTACTACGAGCAGTACTTC. The full variable domain, its missing parts supplied by reference TRBV30 and TRBJ2-7, is SQTIHQWPATLVQPVGSPLSLECTVEGTSNPNLYWYRQAAGRGLQLLFYSVGIGQISSEVPQNLSASRPQDRQFILSSKKLLLSDSGFYLCAGSGDSYYEQYFGPGTRLTVT.